A single sample gave rise to the 29 T cell receptor beta chains below, sequenced in a study of T-cell reconstitution after alpha-beta-depleted transplantation in children. Unique molecular identifiers tagged the TCRbeta library. TCRdb re-derived calls from the PCR reads in MiXCR, one entry per CDR3 protein. The sample lists approximately 510,000 distinct CDR3 sequences; about a sixth were seen once. Sample: PBMCs from the stem cell graft donor, taken from the stem cell graft. The receptors were sampled from a human donor who donated a stem cell graft to a child with acute lymphoblastic leukemia.

This clonotype turned up a few times. The genes are TRBV10-3 and TRBJ2-1; D is perhaps TRBD2 (5 bases). From germline, CDR1 is ENHRY and CDR2 SYGVKD. This CDR3 contains 13 residues. The ends were cut back, 2 bases at V and 8 bases at J, with 10 bases in the middle. Here the CDR3 DNA reads TGTGCCATCAGTGAGCGCGGGCGGGATGAGCAGTTCTTC. Amino acids: CAISERGRDEQFF.

This clonotype was detected only a few times. V usage is TRBV5-1 and J usage is TRBJ2-5; D gene unclear. The CDR3 totals 13 residues. Trimming took 2 bases from V and 5 from J, leaving 10 bases between them. CDR1 and CDR2 from the germline V gene are SGHRS and YFSETQ. The CDR3 loop is CASSFGHGETQYF. CDR3 coding DNA: TGCGCCAGCAGCTTCGGCCACGGGGAGACCCAGTACTTC.

This clonotype came up a few times. The V gene is TRBV18, the J gene TRBJ1-6; D gene unclear. V was pared by 8 bases and J by 6 bases, with 8 bases between. Germline-derived CDR1 and CDR2 are KGHSH and LQKENI. The CDR3 length is 12 residues. The CDR3 reads CASRPGNSPLHF. The CDR3 nucleotides are TGTGCCAGCCGCCCGGGTAATTCACCCCTCCACTTT.

There are a few counts of this clonotype. The genes are TRBV12-3 or TRBV12-4 and TRBJ2-2; the match to TRBD1 covers 10 bases. V shed 5 bases and J 5 bases; nucleotides not matched to a gene: 5. CDR3 length equals 15 residues. CDR3 residues: CASSPGQGGTGELFF. CDR3 DNA sequence: TGTGCCAGCAGTCCCGGACAGGGGGGGACCGGGGAGCTGTTTTTT.

This clonotype appeared once. The chain couples TRBV24-1 to TRBJ2-1; TRBD1 agrees at 10 bases. Germline loops: CDR1 KGHDR, CDR2 SFDVKD. The trim removed 0 bases at V and 9 bases at J, leaving 16 bases unmatched. This CDR3 spans 19 amino acids. The CDR3 loop reads CATSDLSSHAGQGYGEQFF. The CDR3 DNA follows: TGTGCCACCAGTGATTTGTCGAGTCATGCGGGACAGGGGTATGGTGAGCAGTTCTTC.

The CDR3 is CASSFGGGKTGELFF. The DNA for the CDR3 is TGTGCCAGCAGCTTCGGAGGGGGAAAAACCGGGGAGCTGTTTTTT. The rearrangement uses TRBV7-9 and TRBJ2-2; D may match TRBD1 or TRBD2 (6 bases each). The V gene lost 3 bases and the J gene lost 5 bases, with 13 bases spanning the gap. This CDR3 has 15 amino acids. CDR1 is SEHNR, CDR2 FQNEAQ, per germline (reference sequence).

The chain has TRBV7-2 and TRBJ1-1, with 7 bases that match TRBD1. The CDR3 consists of 17 residues. Trimming cost V 5 bases and J 0 bases; bases outside gene matches: 12. Looked up from germline, CDR1 is SGHTA and CDR2 is FQGNSA. In DNA form, the CDR3 reads TGTGCCAGCAGCCCGCGGAACAGGGGACGCATGAACACTGAAGCTTTCTTT. Its translation: CASSPRNRGRMNTEAFF. The full variable domain, rest sourced from reference TRBV7-2 and TRBJ1-1, is GAGVSQSPSNKVTEKGKDVELRCDPISGHTALYWYRQSLGQGLEFLIYFQGNSAPDKSGLPSDRFSAERTGGSVSTLTIQRTQQEDSAVYLCASSPRNRGRMNTEAFFGQGTRLTVV.

The chain recombines TRBV20-1 with TRBJ1-5; the match to TRBD1 covers 8 bases. The germline gives CDR1 DFQATT, CDR2 SNEGSKA (reference sequence). CDR3 length: 13 residues. V was pared by 6 bases and J by 4 bases, with 5 bases of the junction left unmatched. CDR3 sequence (DNA): TGCAGTGCCACTGACAGGGGTAATCAGCCCCAGCATTTT. This translates into CSATDRGNQPQHF.

To note about this clonotype: One junction end disagrees with the germline gene, perhaps due to a read error. The chain recombines TRBV6-5 with TRBJ2-7; D could derive from TRBD1 or TRBD2 (6 bases each). Germline V gene sequence: CDR1 MNHEY, CDR2 SVGAGI. CDR3 size: 15 residues. This chain's CDR3 is CASSYEGGLSSEQYF. In nucleotides, the CDR3 is TGTGCCAGCAGTTACGAGGGGGGCCTTTCCTCCGAGCAGTACTTC.

This clonotype was detected a few times. The CDR3 DNA sequence: TGTGCCAGCAGCTTGTGGGAAGGTAACTATGGCTACACCTTC. This translates into CASSLWEGNYGYTF. The chain couples TRBV5-6 to TRBJ1-2, with D unclear. Germline lookup yields CDR1 SGHDT and CDR2 YYEEEE. V lost 1 base to trimming and J lost 1 base, with 8 bases between them. The CDR3 spans 14 residues.

Only a few counts were recorded for this clonotype. This chain uses TRBV7-9 with TRBJ1-4, with a tentative D call TRBD1 (6 bases). V was trimmed by 8 bases and J by 5 bases, leaving 15 bases between them. The CDR3 extends over 14 amino acids. The germline V gene has CDR1 SEHNR and CDR2 FQNEAQ (reference sequence). The CDR3 nucleotides read TGTGCCAGCGGTCAAACAGGGCCAAATGAAAAACTGTTTTTT. Its protein product is CASGQTGPNEKLFF.

The chain recombines TRBV5-1 with TRBJ1-1, with D possibly matching TRBD1 (5 bases). The CDR3 extends over 14 amino acids. Trimming took off 0 bases at V and 5 bases at J, with 11 bases between the two ends. CDR1 SGHRS and CDR2 YFSETQ come from the germline V gene. CDR3 DNA: TGCGCCAGCAGCTTGGTAGGGGCCGAGACTGAAGCTTTCTTT. Protein sequence: CASSLVGAETEAFF.

This rearrangement joins TRBV29-1 to TRBJ1-2; no reliable D call. V was shortened by 7 bases and J by 1 base, with 10 bases between the two germline ends. Germline CDR1 reads SQVTM; CDR2 reads ANQGSEA. This CDR3 has 12 amino acids. The CDR3 sequence is CSATDDNYGYTF. The DNA for the CDR3 is TGCAGCGCAACGGACGATAACTATGGCTACACCTTC. Looking up the rest from reference TRBV29-1 and TRBJ1-2 gives the full variable domain: SAVISQKPSRDICQRGTSLTIQCQVDSQVTMMFWYRQQPGQSLTLIATANQGSEATYESGFVIDKFPISRPNLTFSTLTVSNMSPEDSSIYLCSATDDNYGYTFGSGTRLTVV.

This clonotype was detected ten times or more. Germline is not matched at one junction end, which may reflect a read error. The chain couples TRBV5-1 to TRBJ2-2; no reliable D call. Germline V gene lookup returns CDR1 SGHRS and CDR2 YFSETQ. This CDR3 comprises 13 residues. The DNA for the CDR3 is TGTGCCAGCTCTCTTGACTCCACCGGGGAGCTGTTTTTT. This encodes CASSLDSTGELFF.

The J gene is TRBJ2-7, the V gene TRBV2, with TRBD2 matching 10 bases. The CDR3 runs to 14 residues. Trimming took 5 bases from V and 3 from J; bases not matched to a gene: 4. Germline V lookup: CDR1 SNHLY, CDR2 FYNNEI. The CDR3 region has the DNA TGTGCCAGCAGTCCTAGCGGGAGCCTCTACGAGCAGTACTTC. Amino acids: CASSPSGSLYEQYF.

The CDR3: CASSNRVLEQFF. The CDR3 DNA reads as TGTGCCAGCAGTAACCGGGTCCTAGAGCAGTTCTTC. J is TRBJ2-1 and V is TRBV12-3 or TRBV12-4; the D is unclear. This CDR3 spans 12 amino acids. Trimming stripped 5 bases from V and 10 bases from J, with 12 bases between.

This clonotype was found a few times. CDR3 in amino acids: CASSLWGEGPNEQFF. In nucleotides, the CDR3 is TGCGCCAGCAGCTTATGGGGGGAGGGCCCAAATGAGCAGTTCTTC. The V and J genes are TRBV5-1 and TRBJ2-1; 7 positions match TRBD2. CDR3 length equals 15 residues. Losses at the gene ends were 2 bases for V and 7 bases for J; bases not matched to a gene: 9. Germline CDR1 and CDR2: SGHRS and YFSETQ.

This clonotype was seen at least ten times. V usage is TRBV5-1 and J usage is TRBJ2-1, with a possible D match to TRBD2 (6 bases). The CDR3 has 13 amino acids. The germline V gene has CDR1 SGHRS and CDR2 YFSETQ. Trimming removed 8 bases at V and 2 bases at J, with 11 bases between. The CDR3 nucleotides read TGCGCCAGTTCCGGGACTCCCTACAATGAGCAGTTCTTC. It specifies CASSGTPYNEQFF.

This chain joins TRBV29-1 and TRBJ1-2, with 7 nucleotides matching TRBD1. Germline CDR1 is SQVTM and CDR2 is ANQGSEA. V lost 5 bases to trimming and J lost 0 bases; unmatched junction nucleotides: 9. The CDR3 is made up of 15 amino acids. The CDR3 spells CSVKGSGTANYGYTF. DNA of the CDR3: TGCAGCGTTAAAGGGTCAGGGACAGCTAACTATGGCTACACCTTC.

The chain carries TRBV30 and TRBJ1-2, with 7 positions matching TRBD1. This CDR3 spans 12 amino acids. Losses at the gene ends were 5 bases for V and 0 bases for J; bases not matched to a gene: 0. CDR1 and CDR2 from the germline V gene are GTSNPN and SVGIG (reference sequence). The CDR3 spells CAWGQANYGYTF. Written as DNA, the CDR3 is TGTGCCTGGGGACAGGCTAACTATGGCTACACCTTC.

The chain uses TRBV4-2 and TRBJ2-3; perhaps TRBD2 as D (5 bases). CDR1 is LGHNA, CDR2 YNFKEQ, per germline. This CDR3 has 15 amino acids. Trimming pared 3 bases from V and 2 bases from J, leaving 12 bases between. The CDR3 loop reads CASSQLPGVTDTQYF. The CDR3 bases are TGTGCCAGCAGCCAGTTACCCGGGGTCACAGATACGCAGTATTTT.

The rearrangement links TRBV5-1 to TRBJ2-2, with D perhaps TRBD1 (6 bases). Germline V lookup: CDR1 SGHRS, CDR2 YFSETQ. This CDR3 region has 17 residues. The V and J ends lost 3 bases and 0 bases respectively, with 15 bases between them. This chain's CDR3 is CASSWDLQGPNTGELFF. CDR3 coding DNA: TGCGCCAGCAGCTGGGATTTACAGGGCCCGAACACCGGGGAGCTGTTTTTT. The complete variable domain, with remaining parts taken from reference TRBV5-1 and TRBJ2-2, reads KAGVTQTPRYLIKTRGQQVTLSCSPISGHRSVSWYQQTPGQGLQFLFEYFSETQRNKGNFPGRFSGRQFSNSRSEMNVSTLELGDSALYLCASSWDLQGPNTGELFFGEGSRLTVL.

V and J are TRBV2 and TRBJ2-1; TRBD1 matches at 9 bases. The germline V gene has CDR1 SNHLY and CDR2 FYNNEI. J gave up 5 bases and V 3 bases, and 2 bases lay outside the gene matches. This CDR3 is 14 amino acids long. CDR3 sequence (DNA): TGTGCCAGCAGTGACGGGACAGGGAACAATGAGCAGTTCTTC. It specifies CASSDGTGNNEQFF.

This clonotype has more than one count but fewer than ten. This rearrangement joins TRBV4-2 to TRBJ2-1, with D perhaps TRBD2 (5 bases). The CDR3 loop spans 15 amino acids. Germline V gives CDR1 LGHNA, CDR2 YNFKEQ. The ends were cut back, 2 bases at V and 4 bases at J, with 12 bases in the middle. The DNA for the CDR3 is TGTGCCAGCAGCCAATTCATACCGGGGTACAATGAGCAGTTCTTC. Its translation: CASSQFIPGYNEQFF.

The chain has TRBV5-1 and TRBJ2-7, with TRBD2 matching 11 bases. Looked up from germline, CDR1 is SGHRS and CDR2 is YFSETQ. Losses at the gene ends were 5 bases for V and 0 bases for J; bases not matched to a gene: 7. This CDR3 has 16 amino acids. The CDR3 loop is CASSARLAGSSYEQYF. The CDR3 nucleotides are TGCGCCAGCAGTGCTCGACTAGCGGGGAGCTCCTACGAGCAGTACTTC.

This clonotype turned up a few times. This chain links TRBV7-2 with TRBJ2-3, with 9 bases matching TRBD2. This CDR3 has 16 amino acids. V lost 5 bases, J lost 1 base, and 7 bases stayed unmatched. Germline V CDR1 and CDR2: SGHTA, FQGNSA. CDR3 DNA sequence: TGTGCCAGCAGCCATAAGCGGGAGGTGGGCACAGATACGCAGTATTTT. Translating gives CASSHKREVGTDTQYF.

This clonotype was detected only a few times. The chain is built from TRBV5-5 and TRBJ1-1; D is unresolved. Germline V CDR1 and CDR2: SGHKS, YYEKEE (reference sequence). Trimming shortened V by 8 bases and J by 0 bases, and 8 bases separated the two germline ends. The CDR3 has 12 amino acids. CDR3 residues: CASYVLNTEAFF. The CDR3, as DNA: TGTGCCAGTTACGTGCTGAACACTGAAGCTTTCTTT.

This clonotype appeared a few times. The chain has TRBV4-1 and TRBJ2-4; the D gene is possibly TRBD2 (6 bases). V was cut by 2 bases and J by 8 bases, with 16 bases left in between. The CDR3 extends over 15 amino acids. Germline V CDR1 and CDR2: MGHRA, YSYEKL. In nucleotides, the CDR3 is TGCGCCAGCAGCCAAAATTTTGACCCGGGGGACATTCAGTACTTC. It yields the protein CASSQNFDPGDIQYF.

This CDR3 is CASSLAPSSGSTDTQYF. The CDR3 coding sequence is TGTGCCAGCAGCTTAGCGCCGAGTAGCGGGAGTACAGATACGCAGTATTTT. The V gene is TRBV7-8, the J gene TRBJ2-3; 9 nucleotides match TRBD2. The V and J ends lost 0 bases and 3 bases, in that order; junction bases with no gene match: 7. Per the germline V gene, CDR1 is SGHVS and CDR2 is FQNEAQ. CDR3 length: 17 amino acids. Supplemented by reference TRBV7-8 and TRBJ2-3, the full variable domain reads GAGVSQSPRYKVAKRGQDVALRCDPISGHVSLFWYQQALGQGPEFLTYFQNEAQLDKSGLPSDRFFAERPEGSVSTLKIQRTQQEDSAVYLCASSLAPSSGSTDTQYFGPGTRLTVL.